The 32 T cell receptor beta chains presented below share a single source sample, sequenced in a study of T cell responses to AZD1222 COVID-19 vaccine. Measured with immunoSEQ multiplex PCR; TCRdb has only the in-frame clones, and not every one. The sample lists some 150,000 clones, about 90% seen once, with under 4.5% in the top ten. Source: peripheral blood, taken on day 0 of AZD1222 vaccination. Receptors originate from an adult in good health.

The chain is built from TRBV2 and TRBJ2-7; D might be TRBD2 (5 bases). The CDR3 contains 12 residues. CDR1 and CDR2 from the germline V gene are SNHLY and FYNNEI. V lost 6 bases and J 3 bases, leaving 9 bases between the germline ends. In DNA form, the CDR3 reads TGTGCCAGCAGCTCGGGGAGCTACGAGCAGTACTTC. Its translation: CASSSGSYEQYF.

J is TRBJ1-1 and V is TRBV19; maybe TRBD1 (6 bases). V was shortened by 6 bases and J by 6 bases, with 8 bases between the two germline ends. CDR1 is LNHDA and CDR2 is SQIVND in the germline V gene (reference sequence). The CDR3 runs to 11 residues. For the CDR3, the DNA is TGTGCCAGTAGCAGGGGCCCTGAAGCTTTCTTT. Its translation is CASSRGPEAFF. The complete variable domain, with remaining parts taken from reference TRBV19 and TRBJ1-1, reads DGGITQSPKYLFRKEGQNVTLSCEQNLNHDAMYWYRQDPGQGLRLIYYSQIVNDFQKGDIAEGYSVSREKKESFPLTVTSAQKNPTAFYLCASSRGPEAFFGQGTRLTVV.

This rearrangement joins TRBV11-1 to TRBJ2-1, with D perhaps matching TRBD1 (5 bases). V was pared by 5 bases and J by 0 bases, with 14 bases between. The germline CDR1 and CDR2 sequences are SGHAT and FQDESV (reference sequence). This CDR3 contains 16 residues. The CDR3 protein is CASSAHGARSYNEQFF. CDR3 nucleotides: TGTGCCAGCAGCGCCCATGGGGCCCGCTCCTACAATGAGCAGTTCTTC. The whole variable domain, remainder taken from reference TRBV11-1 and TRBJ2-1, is EAEVAQSPRYKITEKSQAVAFWCDPISGHATLYWYRQILGQGPELLVQFQDESVVDDSQLPKDRFSAERLKGVDSTLKIQPAELGDSAMYLCASSAHGARSYNEQFFGPGTRLTVL.

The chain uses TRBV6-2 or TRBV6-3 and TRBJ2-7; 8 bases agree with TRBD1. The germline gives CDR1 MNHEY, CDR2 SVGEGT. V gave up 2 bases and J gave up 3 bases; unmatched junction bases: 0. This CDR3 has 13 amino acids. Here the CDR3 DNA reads TGTGCCAGCAGTTACGGGACAGGCTACGAGCAGTACTTC. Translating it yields CASSYGTGYEQYF.

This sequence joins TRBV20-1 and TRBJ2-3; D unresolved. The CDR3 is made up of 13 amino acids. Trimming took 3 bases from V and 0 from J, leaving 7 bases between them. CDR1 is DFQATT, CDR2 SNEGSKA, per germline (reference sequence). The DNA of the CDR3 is TGCAGTGCTAGTTCAGAAAGCACAGATACGCAGTATTTT. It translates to CSASSESTDTQYF.

The CDR3 here is CASSLSGPKAGNEQFF. The CDR3 bases are TGTGCCAGCAGTTTATCGGGACCTAAAGCGGGCAATGAGCAGTTCTTC. This chain links TRBV28 with TRBJ2-1, with D possibly TRBD2 on 6 matching bases. This CDR3 has 16 amino acids. The germline V gene has CDR1 MDHEN and CDR2 SYDVKM. Trimming pared 1 base from V and 6 bases from J, leaving 16 bases between.

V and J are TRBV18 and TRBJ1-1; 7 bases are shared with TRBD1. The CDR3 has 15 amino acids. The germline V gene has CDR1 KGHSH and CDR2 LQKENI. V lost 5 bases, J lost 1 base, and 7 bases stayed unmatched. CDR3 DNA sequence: TGTGCCAGCTCAGGGGACAGCGCGACGAACACTGAAGCTTTCTTT. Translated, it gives CASSGDSATNTEAFF. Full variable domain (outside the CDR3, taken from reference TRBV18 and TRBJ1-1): NAGVMQNPRHLVRRRGQEARLRCSPMKGHSHVYWYRQLPEEGLKFMVYLQKENIIDESGMPKERFSAEFPKEGPSILRIQQVVRGDSAAYFCASSGDSATNTEAFFGQGTRLTVV.

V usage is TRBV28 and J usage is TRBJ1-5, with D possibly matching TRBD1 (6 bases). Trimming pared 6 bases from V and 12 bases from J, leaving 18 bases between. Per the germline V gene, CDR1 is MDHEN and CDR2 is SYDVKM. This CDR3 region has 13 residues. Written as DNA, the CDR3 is TGTGCCAGCAGCCTGGGGGGACAAGTACGCCAGCATTTT. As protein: CASSLGGQVRQHF.

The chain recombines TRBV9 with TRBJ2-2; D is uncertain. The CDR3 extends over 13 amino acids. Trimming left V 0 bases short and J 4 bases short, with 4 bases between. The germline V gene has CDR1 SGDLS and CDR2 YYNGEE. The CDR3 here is CASSVGPTGELFF. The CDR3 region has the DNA TGTGCCAGCAGCGTAGGACCCACCGGGGAGCTGTTTTTT.

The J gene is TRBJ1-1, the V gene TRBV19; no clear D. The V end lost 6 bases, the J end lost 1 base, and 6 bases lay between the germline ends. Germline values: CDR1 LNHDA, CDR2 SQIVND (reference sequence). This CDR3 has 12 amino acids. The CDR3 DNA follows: TGTGCCAGTAGCCCGACGAACACTGAAGCTTTCTTT. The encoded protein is CASSPTNTEAFF.

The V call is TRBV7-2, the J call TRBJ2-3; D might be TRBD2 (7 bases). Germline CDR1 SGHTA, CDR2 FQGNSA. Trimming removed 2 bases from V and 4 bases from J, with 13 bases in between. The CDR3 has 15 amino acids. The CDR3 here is CASSLLGRGADTQYF. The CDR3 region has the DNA TGTGCCAGCAGCTTATTGGGGAGGGGGGCAGATACGCAGTATTTT.

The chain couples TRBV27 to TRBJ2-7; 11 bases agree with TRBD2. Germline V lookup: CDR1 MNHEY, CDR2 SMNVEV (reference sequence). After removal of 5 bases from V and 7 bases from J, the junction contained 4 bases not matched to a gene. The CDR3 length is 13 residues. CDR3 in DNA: TGTGCCAGCAGTGGGGGACTAGCGGTAGAGCAGTACTTC. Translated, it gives CASSGGLAVEQYF.

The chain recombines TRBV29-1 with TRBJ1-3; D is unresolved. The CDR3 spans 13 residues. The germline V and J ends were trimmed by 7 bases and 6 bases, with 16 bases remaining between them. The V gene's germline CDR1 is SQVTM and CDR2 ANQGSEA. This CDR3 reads CSAQAERQNTIYF. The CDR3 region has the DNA TGCAGCGCCCAGGCGGAGAGACAAAACACCATATATTTT.

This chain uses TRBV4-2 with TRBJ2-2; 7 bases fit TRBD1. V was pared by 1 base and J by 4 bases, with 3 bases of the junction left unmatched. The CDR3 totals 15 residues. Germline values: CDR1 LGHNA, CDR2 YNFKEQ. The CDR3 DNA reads TGTGCCAGCAGCCAAGTCACAGGGGCCACCGGGGAGCTGTTTTTT. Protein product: CASSQVTGATGELFF.

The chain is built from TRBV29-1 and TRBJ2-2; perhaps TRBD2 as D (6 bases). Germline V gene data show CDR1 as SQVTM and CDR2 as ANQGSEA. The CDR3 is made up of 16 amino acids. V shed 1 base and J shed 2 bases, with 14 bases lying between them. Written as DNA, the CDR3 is TGCAGCGTTGAAGCCAATAGCGGAAGCAACACCGGGGAGCTGTTTTTT. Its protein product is CSVEANSGSNTGELFF.

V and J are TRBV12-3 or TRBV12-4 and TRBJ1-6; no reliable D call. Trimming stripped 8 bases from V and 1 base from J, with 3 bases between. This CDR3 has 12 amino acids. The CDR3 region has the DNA TGTGCCAGCCGATCCTATAATTCACCCCTCCACTTT. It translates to CASRSYNSPLHF.

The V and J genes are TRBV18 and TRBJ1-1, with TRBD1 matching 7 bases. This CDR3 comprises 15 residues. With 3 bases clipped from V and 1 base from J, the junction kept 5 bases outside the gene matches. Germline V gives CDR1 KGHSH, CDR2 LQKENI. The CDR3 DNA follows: TGTGCCAGCTCACCTCCGACAGGGCGGAACACTGAAGCTTTCTTT. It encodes CASSPPTGRNTEAFF.

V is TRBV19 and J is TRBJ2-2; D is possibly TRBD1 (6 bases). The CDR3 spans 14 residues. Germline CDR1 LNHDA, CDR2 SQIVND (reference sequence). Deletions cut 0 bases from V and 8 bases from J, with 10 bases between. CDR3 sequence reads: CASSIEGAPGELFF. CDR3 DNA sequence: TGTGCCAGTAGTATAGAGGGGGCTCCGGGGGAGCTGTTTTTT.

In DNA, the CDR3 is TGTGCCAGCAGTGAAGAAGGGAGGGGATTCTATGGCTACACCTTC. It codes for CASSEEGRGFYGYTF. The chain links TRBV6-1 to TRBJ1-2; D might be TRBD1 (5 bases). The germline gives CDR1 MNHNS, CDR2 SASEGT. CDR3 size: 15 residues. The V gene lost 1 base and the J gene lost 4 bases, with 13 bases spanning the gap.

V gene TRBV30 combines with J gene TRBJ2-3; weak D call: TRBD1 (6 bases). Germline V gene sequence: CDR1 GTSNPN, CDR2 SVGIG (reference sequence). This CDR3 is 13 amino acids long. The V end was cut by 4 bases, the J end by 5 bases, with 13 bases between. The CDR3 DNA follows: TGTGCCTGGACTAGCCAGGGGAGAGATACGCAGTATTTT. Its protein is CAWTSQGRDTQYF.

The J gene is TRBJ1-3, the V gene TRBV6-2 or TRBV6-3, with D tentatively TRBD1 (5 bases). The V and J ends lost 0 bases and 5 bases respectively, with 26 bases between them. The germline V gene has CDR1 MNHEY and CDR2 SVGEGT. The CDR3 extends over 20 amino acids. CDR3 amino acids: CASSYSKLPRTWTNRNTIYF. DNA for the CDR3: TGTGCCAGCAGTTACTCGAAATTACCCCGGACCTGGACAAATCGAAACACCATATATTTT.

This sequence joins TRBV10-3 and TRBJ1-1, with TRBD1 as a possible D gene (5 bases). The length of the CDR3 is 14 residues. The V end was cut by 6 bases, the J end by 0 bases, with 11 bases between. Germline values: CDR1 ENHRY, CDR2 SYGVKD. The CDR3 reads CAIRDLGVNTEAFF. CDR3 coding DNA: TGTGCCATCAGGGACTTGGGGGTGAACACTGAAGCTTTCTTT.

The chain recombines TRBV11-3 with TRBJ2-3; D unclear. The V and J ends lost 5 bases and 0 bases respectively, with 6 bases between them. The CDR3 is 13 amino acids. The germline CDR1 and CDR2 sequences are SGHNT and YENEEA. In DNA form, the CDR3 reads TGTGCCAGCAGCCGGCAAAGCACAGATACGCAGTATTTT. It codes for CASSRQSTDTQYF.

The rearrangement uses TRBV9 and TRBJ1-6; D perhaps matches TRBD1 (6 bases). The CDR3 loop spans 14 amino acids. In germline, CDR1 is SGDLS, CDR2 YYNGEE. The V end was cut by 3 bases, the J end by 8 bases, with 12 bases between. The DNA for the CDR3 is TGTGCCAGCAGCGCCACGGGGGCGGATTCACCCCTCCACTTT. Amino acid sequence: CASSATGADSPLHF.

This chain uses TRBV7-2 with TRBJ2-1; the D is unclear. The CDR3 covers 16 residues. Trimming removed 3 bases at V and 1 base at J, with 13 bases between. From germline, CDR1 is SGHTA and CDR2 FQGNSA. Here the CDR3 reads CASSFLRLQSYNEQFF. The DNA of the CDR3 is TGTGCCAGCAGCTTTCTCCGCCTACAATCCTACAATGAGCAGTTCTTC.

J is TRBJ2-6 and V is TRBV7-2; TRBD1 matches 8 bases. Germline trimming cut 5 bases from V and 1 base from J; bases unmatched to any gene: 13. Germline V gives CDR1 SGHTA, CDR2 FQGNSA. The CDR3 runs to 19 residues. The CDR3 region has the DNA TGTGCCAGCAGCCCAAATCTAAGGACAGGGAGGTCTGGGGCCAACGTCCTGACTTTC. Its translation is CASSPNLRTGRSGANVLTF.

The CDR3 DNA sequence: TGTGCCAGCACCATTGGGGCCAGGGTGGGATCAGATACGCAGTATTTT. Its protein product is CASTIGARVGSDTQYF. The chain couples TRBV5-8 to TRBJ2-3; a possible D gene is TRBD1 (5 bases). Trimming removed 6 bases from V and 4 bases from J, with 21 bases in between. Germline values: CDR1 SGHTS, CDR2 YDEGEE. This CDR3 has 16 residues.

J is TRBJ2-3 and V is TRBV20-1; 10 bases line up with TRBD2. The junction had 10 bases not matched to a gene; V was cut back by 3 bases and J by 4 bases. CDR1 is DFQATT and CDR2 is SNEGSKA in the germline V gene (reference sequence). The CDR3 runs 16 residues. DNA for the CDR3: TGCAGTGCTAGTAGGGGGTCTAGCGGGAGCCCAGATACGCAGTATTTT. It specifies CSASRGSSGSPDTQYF.

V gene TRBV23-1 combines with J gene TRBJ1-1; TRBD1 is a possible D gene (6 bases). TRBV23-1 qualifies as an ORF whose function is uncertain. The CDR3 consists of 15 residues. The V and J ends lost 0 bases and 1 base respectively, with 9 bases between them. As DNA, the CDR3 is TGCGCCAGCAGTCAATCTGGCAGGGGGAACACTGAAGCTTTCTTT. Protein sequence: CASSQSGRGNTEAFF.

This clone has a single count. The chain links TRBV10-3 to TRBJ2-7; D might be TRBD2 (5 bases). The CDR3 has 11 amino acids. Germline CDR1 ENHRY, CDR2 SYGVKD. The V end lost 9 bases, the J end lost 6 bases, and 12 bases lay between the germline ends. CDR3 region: CAISGSGEQYF. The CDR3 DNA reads TGTGCCATTTCGGGGTCGGGCGAGCAGTACTTC.

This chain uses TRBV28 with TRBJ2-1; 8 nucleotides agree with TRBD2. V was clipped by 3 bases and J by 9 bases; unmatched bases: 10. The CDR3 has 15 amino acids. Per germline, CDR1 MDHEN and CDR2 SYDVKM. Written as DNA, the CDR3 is TGTGCCAGCAGTTTCTGGCAGCGGGAGAGTGGTGAGCAGTTCTTC. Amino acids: CASSFWQRESGEQFF.

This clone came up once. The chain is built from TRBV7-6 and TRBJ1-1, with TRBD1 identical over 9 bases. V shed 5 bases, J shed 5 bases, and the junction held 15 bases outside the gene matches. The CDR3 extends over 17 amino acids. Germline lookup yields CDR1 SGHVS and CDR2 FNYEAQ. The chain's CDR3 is CASSIPSLQGARTEAFF. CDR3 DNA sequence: TGTGCCAGCAGCATACCCTCCCTACAGGGGGCGAGGACTGAAGCTTTCTTT.